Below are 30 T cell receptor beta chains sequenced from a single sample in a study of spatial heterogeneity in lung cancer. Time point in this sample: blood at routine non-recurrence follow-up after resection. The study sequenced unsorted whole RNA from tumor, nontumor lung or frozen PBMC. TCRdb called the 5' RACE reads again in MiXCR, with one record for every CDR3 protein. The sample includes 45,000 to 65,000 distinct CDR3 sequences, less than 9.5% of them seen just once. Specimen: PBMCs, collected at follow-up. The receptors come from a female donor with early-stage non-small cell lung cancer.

The CDR3 coding sequence is TGTGCCAGCAGCCAAGACGCGGTGGTCAGGGGAGGTAGCGAGCAGTACTTC. It yields the protein CASSQDAVVRGGSEQYF. The chain has TRBV3-1 and TRBJ2-7; D tentatively reads TRBD1 or TRBD2 (6 bases each). This CDR3 comprises 17 residues. The germline V gene encodes CDR1 LGHDT and CDR2 YNNKEL (reference sequence). Trimming pared 0 bases from V and 6 bases from J, leaving 21 bases between.

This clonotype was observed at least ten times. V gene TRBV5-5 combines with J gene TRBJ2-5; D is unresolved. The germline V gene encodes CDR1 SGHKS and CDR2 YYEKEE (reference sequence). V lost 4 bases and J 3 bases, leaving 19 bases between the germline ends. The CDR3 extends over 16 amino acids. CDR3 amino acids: CASSPFKGSSEETQYF. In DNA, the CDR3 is TGTGCCAGCAGCCCGTTTAAAGGTAGCTCAGAAGAGACCCAGTACTTC.

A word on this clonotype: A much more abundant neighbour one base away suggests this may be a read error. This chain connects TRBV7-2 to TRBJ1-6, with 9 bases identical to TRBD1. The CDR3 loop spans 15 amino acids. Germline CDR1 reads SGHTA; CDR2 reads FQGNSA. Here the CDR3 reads CASSLGQGFNSHLHF. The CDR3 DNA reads TGTGCCAGCAGCTTGGGACAGGGTTTTAATTCACACCTCCACTTT.

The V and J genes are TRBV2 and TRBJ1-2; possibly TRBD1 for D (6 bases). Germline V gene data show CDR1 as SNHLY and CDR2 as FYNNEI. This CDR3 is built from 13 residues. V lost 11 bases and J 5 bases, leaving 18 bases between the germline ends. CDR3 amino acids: CAGDIGQQYGYTF. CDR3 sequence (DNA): TGTGCCGGTGACATCGGACAGCAGTATGGCTACACCTTC.

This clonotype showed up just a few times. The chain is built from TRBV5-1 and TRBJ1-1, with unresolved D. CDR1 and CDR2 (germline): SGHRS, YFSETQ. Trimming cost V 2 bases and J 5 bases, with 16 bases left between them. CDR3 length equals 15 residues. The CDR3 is CASSFGSVAQTEAFF. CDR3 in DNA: TGCGCCAGCAGCTTTGGGTCAGTAGCGCAGACTGAAGCTTTCTTT.

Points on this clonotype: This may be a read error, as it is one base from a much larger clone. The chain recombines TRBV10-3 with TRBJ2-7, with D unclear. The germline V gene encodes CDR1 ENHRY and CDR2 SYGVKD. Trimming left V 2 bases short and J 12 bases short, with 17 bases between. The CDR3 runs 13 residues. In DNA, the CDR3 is TGTGCCATCAGTGAGATGGAAATAGCTGTGCGGTACTTC. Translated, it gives CAISEMEIAVRYF.

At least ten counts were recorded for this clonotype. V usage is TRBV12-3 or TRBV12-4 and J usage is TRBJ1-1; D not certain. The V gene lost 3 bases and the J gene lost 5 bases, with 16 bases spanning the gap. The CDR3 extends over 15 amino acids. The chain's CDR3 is CASSFQRTRDTEAFF. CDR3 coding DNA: TGTGCCAGCAGTTTCCAGAGAACTAGGGATACTGAAGCTTTCTTT.

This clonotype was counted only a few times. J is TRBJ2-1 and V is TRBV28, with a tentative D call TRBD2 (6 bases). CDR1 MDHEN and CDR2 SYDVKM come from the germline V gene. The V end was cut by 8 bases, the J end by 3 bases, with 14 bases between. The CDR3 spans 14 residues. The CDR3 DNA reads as TGTGCCAGCGCCAGTGGGGGGTTCTACAATGAGCAGTTCTTC. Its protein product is CASASGGFYNEQFF.

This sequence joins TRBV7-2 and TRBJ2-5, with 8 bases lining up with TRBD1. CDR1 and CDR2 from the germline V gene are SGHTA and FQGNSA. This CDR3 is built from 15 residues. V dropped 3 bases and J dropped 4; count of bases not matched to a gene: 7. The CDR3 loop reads CASSFSGGNGETQYF. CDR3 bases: TGTGCCAGCAGCTTCTCAGGGGGCAACGGAGAGACCCAGTACTTC.

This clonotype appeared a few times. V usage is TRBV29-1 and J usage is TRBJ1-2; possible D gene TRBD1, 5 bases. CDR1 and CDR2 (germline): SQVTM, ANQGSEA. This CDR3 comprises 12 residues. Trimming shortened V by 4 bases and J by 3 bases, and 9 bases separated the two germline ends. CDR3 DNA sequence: TGCAGCGTTGGGCAGGGCGACTATGGCTACACCTTC. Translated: CSVGQGDYGYTF.

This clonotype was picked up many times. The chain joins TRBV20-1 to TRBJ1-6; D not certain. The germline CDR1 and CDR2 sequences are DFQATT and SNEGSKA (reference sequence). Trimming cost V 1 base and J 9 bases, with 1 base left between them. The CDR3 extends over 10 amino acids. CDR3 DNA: TGCAGTGCTAGAGGTTCACCCCTCCACTTT. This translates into CSARGSPLHF.

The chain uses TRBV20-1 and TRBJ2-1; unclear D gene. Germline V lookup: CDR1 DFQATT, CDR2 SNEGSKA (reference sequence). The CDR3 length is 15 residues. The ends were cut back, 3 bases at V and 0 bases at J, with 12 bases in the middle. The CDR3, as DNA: TGCAGTGCTAGTCGAACCCGCAGCTCCTACAATGAGCAGTTCTTC. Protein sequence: CSASRTRSSYNEQFF.

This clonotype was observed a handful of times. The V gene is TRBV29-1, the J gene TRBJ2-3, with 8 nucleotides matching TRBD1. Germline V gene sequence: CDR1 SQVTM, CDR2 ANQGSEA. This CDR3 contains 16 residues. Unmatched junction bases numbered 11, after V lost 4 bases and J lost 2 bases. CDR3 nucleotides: TGCAGCGTTGCCCAAGGGACAGGACTTGCCACAGATACGCAGTATTTT. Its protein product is CSVAQGTGLATDTQYF.

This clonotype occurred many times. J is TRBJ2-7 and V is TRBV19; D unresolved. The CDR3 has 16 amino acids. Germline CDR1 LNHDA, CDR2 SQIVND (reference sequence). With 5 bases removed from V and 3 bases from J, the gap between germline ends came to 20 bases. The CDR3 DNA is TGTGCCAGTAGTCCTACGGCAGGCCGAAGAAACTACGAGCAGTACTTC. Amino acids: CASSPTAGRRNYEQYF.

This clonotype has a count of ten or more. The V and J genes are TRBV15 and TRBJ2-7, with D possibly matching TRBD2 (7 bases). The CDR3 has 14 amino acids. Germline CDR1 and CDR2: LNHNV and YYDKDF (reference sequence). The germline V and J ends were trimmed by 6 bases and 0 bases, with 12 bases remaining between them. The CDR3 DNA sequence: TGTGCCACCAGGGGAGGGGGACCCTCCTACGAGCAGTACTTC. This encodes CATRGGGPSYEQYF.

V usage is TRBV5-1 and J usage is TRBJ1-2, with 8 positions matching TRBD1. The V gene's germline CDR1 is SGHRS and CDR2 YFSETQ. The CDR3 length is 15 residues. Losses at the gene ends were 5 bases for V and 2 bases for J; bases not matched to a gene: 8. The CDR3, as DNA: TGCGCCAGCAGAACATCGACAGGGGCCAACTATGGCTACACCTTC. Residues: CASRTSTGANYGYTF.

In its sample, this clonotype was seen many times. The CDR3 DNA reads as TGTGCTTCAGCCGGGTCTGGAAACACCATATATTTT. Translating it yields CASAGSGNTIYF. The chain combines TRBV6-5 with TRBJ1-3; D unclear. This CDR3 contains 12 residues. Germline CDR1 and CDR2: MNHEY and SVGAGI.

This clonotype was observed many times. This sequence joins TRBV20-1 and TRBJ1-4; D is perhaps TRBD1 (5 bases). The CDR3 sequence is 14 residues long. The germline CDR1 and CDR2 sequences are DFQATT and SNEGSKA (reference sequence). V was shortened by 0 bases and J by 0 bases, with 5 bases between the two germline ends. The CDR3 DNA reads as TGCAGTGCTAGAGAGACAGCAACTAATGAAAAACTGTTTTTT. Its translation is CSARETATNEKLFF.

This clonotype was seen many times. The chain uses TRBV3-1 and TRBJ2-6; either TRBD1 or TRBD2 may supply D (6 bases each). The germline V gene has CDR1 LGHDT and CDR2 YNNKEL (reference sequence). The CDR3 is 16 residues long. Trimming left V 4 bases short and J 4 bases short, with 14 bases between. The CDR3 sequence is CASSLIGGPGANVLTF. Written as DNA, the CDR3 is TGTGCCAGCAGCCTTATAGGGGGGCCCGGGGCCAACGTCCTGACTTTC.

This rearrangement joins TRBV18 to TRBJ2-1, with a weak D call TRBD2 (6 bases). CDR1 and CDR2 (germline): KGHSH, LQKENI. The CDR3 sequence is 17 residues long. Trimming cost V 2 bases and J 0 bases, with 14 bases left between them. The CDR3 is CASSPRGGASSYNEQFF. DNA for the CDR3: TGTGCCAGCTCACCAAGGGGCGGGGCGAGCTCCTACAATGAGCAGTTCTTC.

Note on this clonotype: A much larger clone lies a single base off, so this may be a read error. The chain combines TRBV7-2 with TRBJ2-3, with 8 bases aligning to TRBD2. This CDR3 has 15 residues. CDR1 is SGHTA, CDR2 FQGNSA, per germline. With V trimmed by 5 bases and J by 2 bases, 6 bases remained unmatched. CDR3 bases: TGTGCCAGCAGCCCGGGGGGGCCCACCACAGATACGCAGTATTTT. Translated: CASSPGGPTTDTQYF.

This CDR3 reads CASSVQGVDGYTF. Written as DNA, the CDR3 is TGTGCCAGTAGTGTACAGGGTGTGGATGGCTACACCTTC. This chain connects TRBV19 to TRBJ1-2; TRBD1 is a possible D gene (6 bases). The ends were cut back, 5 bases at V and 6 bases at J, with 13 bases in the middle. Looked up from germline, CDR1 is LNHDA and CDR2 is SQIVND (reference sequence). This CDR3 spans 13 amino acids.

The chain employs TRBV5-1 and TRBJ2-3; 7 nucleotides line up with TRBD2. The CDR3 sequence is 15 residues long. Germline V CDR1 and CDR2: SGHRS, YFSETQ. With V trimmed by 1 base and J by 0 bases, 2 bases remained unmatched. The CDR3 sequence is CASSLPAGSTDTQYF. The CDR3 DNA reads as TGCGCCAGCAGCTTGCCAGCGGGGAGCACAGATACGCAGTATTTT.

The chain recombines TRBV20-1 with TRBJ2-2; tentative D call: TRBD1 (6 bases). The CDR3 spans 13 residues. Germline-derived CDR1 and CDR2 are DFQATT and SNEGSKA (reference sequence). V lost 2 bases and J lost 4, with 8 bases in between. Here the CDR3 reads CSARTGSTGELFF. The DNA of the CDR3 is TGCAGTGCTAGAACAGGGTCCACCGGGGAGCTGTTTTTT.

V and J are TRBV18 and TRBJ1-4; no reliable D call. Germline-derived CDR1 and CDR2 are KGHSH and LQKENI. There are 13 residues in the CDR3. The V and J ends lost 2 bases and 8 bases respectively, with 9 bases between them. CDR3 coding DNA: TGTGCCAGCTCACCAGCCCAGTGGGAAAAACTGTTTTTT. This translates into CASSPAQWEKLFF.

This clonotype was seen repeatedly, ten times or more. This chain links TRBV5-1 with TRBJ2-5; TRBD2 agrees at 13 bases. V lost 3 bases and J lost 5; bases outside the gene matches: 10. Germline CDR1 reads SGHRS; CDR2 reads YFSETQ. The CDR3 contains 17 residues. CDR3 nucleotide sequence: TGCGCCAGCAGCTCTGGACTAGCGGGGGACCTGGGGGAGACCCAGTACTTC. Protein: CASSSGLAGDLGETQYF.

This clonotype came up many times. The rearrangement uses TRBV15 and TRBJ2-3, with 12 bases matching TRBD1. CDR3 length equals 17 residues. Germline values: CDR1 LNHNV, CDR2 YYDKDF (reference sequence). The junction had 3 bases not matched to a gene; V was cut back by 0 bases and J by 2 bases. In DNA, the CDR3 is TGTGCCACCAGCAGAGATGGGACAGGGGGCTTCACAGATACGCAGTATTTT. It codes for CATSRDGTGGFTDTQYF.

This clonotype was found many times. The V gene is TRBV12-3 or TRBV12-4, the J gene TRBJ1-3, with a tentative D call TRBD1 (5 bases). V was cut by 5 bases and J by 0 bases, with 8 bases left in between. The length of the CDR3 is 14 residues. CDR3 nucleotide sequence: TGTGCCAGCAGTACAGGCGCCTCTGGAAACACCATATATTTT. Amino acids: CASSTGASGNTIYF.

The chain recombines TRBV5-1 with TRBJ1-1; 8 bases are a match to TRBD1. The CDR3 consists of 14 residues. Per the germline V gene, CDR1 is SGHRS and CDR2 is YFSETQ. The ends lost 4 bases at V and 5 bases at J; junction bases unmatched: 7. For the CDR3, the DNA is TGCGCCAGCAGCCATGGACAGGGAAGGACTGAAGCTTTCTTT. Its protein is CASSHGQGRTEAFF.

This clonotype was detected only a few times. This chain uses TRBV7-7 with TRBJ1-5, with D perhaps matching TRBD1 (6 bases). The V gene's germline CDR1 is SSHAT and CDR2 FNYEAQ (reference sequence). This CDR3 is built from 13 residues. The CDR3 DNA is TGTGCTACTCAGGGCGCAGGGGCTCAGCCCCAGCATTTT. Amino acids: CATQGAGAQPQHF.